The clone carrying this T cell receptor beta chain came up many times. The antigen is not known. The data were taken from a study of regulatory T cells in long-lasting Graves disease. Turning to the study itself: Graves' patients (newly diagnosed) had been on antithyroid drugs under 3 months. Study outcomes and limitations: Accuracy was possibly reduced by small sample size.

The sample's time point: newly diagnosed GD, antithyroid drugs for less than 3 months. The authors made the TCR library using RNA they extracted from PBMCs. V lost 7 bases, J lost 8 bases, and 8 bases stayed unmatched. This CDR3 is built from 15 residues. Germline CDR1 reads SGHAT; CDR2 reads FQNNGV. Sequencing libraries for TCR beta were prepared with iRepertoire HTBI primers and Arm-PCR of CDR3 regions. Authors' methods: Across samples, more than 55 TRBV and some 13 TRBJ segments were found. MiXCR was run by TCRdb on the multiplex PCR reads, yielding one entry per CDR3 protein. TCRdb assigned the V and J calls; the authors' analysis was not used. The sample lists 400,000 to 450,000 distinct CDR3 sequences; about a sixth were seen once. This sample also belongs to another study, concerning T cells in Graves' hyperthyroidism and ophthalmopathy. As that study records: Clinical symptoms, serum thyroxine and TRAb, thyroid ultrasound and orbital computed tomography together formed the diagnostic basis.

The J gene is TRBJ2-1, the V gene TRBV11-2, with 13 bases fitting TRBD2. The material sequenced was peripheral blood mononuclear cells (PBMCs), taken at new diagnosis, from a patient treated with antithyroid drugs. The TCR comes from a woman in her twenties or thirties with Graves disease. The DNA for the CDR3 is TGTGCCAGCACCAAAGGGACTAGCGGGATCGATGAGCAGTTCTTC. This gives the protein CASTKGTSGIDEQFF.